The sequence of this T cell receptor beta chain was determined in a study of cytomegalovirus exposure and HLA in healthy donors. The ends were cut back, 2 bases at V and 1 base at J, with 6 bases in the middle. The germline CDR1 and CDR2 sequences are SNHLY and FYNNEI. This CDR3 is 14 amino acids long. PCR used 60 Vbeta primers and 13 Jbeta primers. Using immunoSEQ multiplex PCR, the repertoire was profiled, and TCRdb retains in-frame clones only, with some absent. This table has 130,000 to 150,000 clones, approximately 71% appearing once. The J gene is TRBJ1-5, the V gene TRBV2; no clear D. This clonotype originated in a woman in her 50s in good health and CMV-seronegative. Sequencing input: PBMCs. The CDR3: CASSETGSNQPQHF. CDR3 DNA sequence: TGTGCCAGCAGTGAAACGGGGAGCAATCAGCCCCAGCATTTT.